The rows below give T cell receptor beta chains drawn from one sample of a study of blood T cells in healthy people across ages. TCRdb called the 5' RACE reads again in MiXCR, with one record for every CDR3 protein. The sample includes about a million distinct CDR3 sequences, about 48% of them seen just once. Material for sequencing was blood. Every receptor here comes from a man under 40 in good health. The CDR3 runs from the conserved cysteine through the conserved F or W. A D gene is named only where the DNA matches it firmly. A row's size may be missing; if present it is once, few, many or a size class.

cdr3_nt	cdr3_aa	d_call	clone_size	j_call	v_call
TGTGCCAGCAGCTCCCTCAGGGTGGAGGAGACCCAGTACTTC	CASSSLRVEETQYF	NA	few	TRBJ2-5	TRBV12-3/TRBV12-4
TGTGCCGGCAGCCCCCCTTATTACCCGACCTCCGGGGAGCTGTTTTTT	CAGSPPYYPTSGELFF	NA	NA	TRBJ2-2	TRBV7-2
TGTGCCAGCAGCCCAATCTCCAGGGTTGGTGAGCAGTTCTTC	CASSPISRVGEQFF	NA	NA	TRBJ2-1	TRBV5-6
TGTGCCAGCAGTTACTCAGGCAGGGGTTACGAGCAGTACTTC	CASSYSGRGYEQYF	NA	few	TRBJ2-7	TRBV6-6
TGTGCCAGCAGCCCCTGGGACAGGGACCAGCCCCAGCATTTT	CASSPWDRDQPQHF	TRBD1	NA	TRBJ1-5	TRBV7-8
TGTGCCAGCAAAGTAACCGGGACAGGGCGACTGGCTGAAGCTTTCTTT	CASKVTGTGRLAEAFF	TRBD1	NA	TRBJ1-1	TRBV6-5
TGTGCCATCAGTGAAGGACGTGGGACAGGGGGTTCCACAGTATACGAGCAGTACTTC	CAISEGRGTGGSTVYEQYF	TRBD1	NA	TRBJ2-7	TRBV10-3
TGTGCCATCAGTAGTACAGGGGGTAATTCACCCCTCCACTTT	CAISSTGGNSPLHF	TRBD1	few	TRBJ1-6	TRBV10-3
TGTGCCACCAGTGCCGGAAGGGGCATCGACGAGCAGTACTTC	CATSAGRGIDEQYF	NA	many	TRBJ2-7	TRBV24-1
TGTGCCAGCAGCTTAGCCGACAGTAGCTCCTACAATGAGCAGTTCTTC	CASSLADSSSYNEQFF	NA	NA	TRBJ2-1	TRBV7-2
TGCGCCAGCAGCGAAAGGGGAGTGGGCGGATACTACGAGCAGTACTTC	CASSERGVGGYYEQYF	NA	few	TRBJ2-7	TRBV4-1
TGTGCCAGCACCCTTAGCGGGGATGGTACCGGGGAGCTGTTTTTT	CASTLSGDGTGELFF	TRBD2	NA	TRBJ2-2	TRBV27
TGTGCCAGCAGTTCAACCCCGACTTCAGATACGCAGTATTTT	CASSSTPTSDTQYF	NA	NA	TRBJ2-3	TRBV6-5
TGTGCCAGCAGCTTTGGTTCTAGCGGGGGGCAAGAGACCCAGTACTTC	CASSFGSSGGQETQYF	TRBD2	NA	TRBJ2-5	TRBV13
TGTGCCACCCAAGGACTAGCGGGGGGGGGCACAGATACGCAGTATTTT	CATQGLAGGGTDTQYF	TRBD2	once	TRBJ2-3	TRBV10-3
TGTGCCATCAGGGACCAGGGGTACTATGGCTACACCTTC	CAIRDQGYYGYTF	NA	NA	TRBJ1-2	TRBV10-3
TGTGCCATCAGTGAGGATGTGGCAGTGGATACGCAGTATTTT	CAISEDVAVDTQYF	NA	NA	TRBJ2-3	TRBV10-3
TGTGCCATCAGTCGAAGGTCCGGAACTAGCACAGATACGCAGTATTTT	CAISRRSGTSTDTQYF	NA	once	TRBJ2-3	TRBV10-3
TGTGCCAGCAGAATAAAACCAGGGGGCGAACAGTACTTC	CASRIKPGGEQYF	TRBD1	few	TRBJ2-5	TRBV27
TGCGCCAGCAGCTCGGGACAGGGTGTCGGGAGTGGCTACACCTTC	CASSSGQGVGSGYTF	TRBD1	NA	TRBJ1-2	TRBV5-1
TGCGCCAGCAGCCAAGTCCCCTACGGAGAGACCCAGTACTTC	CASSQVPYGETQYF	NA	NA	TRBJ2-5	TRBV4-3
TGTGCCAGCAGGCGGGACTCCTACAATGAGCAGTTCTTC	CASRRDSYNEQFF	NA	NA	TRBJ2-1	TRBV12-3/TRBV12-4
TGCGCCAGCAGCCAAAACGGGGTTCAAGAGACCCAGTACTTC	CASSQNGVQETQYF	NA	once	TRBJ2-5	TRBV4-3
TGTGCCACCACCCGGGGGGACCGGGGCAATGAGCAGTTCTTC	CATTRGDRGNEQFF	TRBD2	NA	TRBJ2-1	TRBV10-3
TGCAGTGCTAGATCACAGTTGAGCTCCTACAATGAGCAGTTCTTC	CSARSQLSSYNEQFF	NA	few	TRBJ2-1	TRBV20-1
TGTGCCAGCAATCCCGGGACTAGCGGGGGGAGAGAAGAGACCCAGTACTTC	CASNPGTSGGREETQYF	TRBD2	NA	TRBJ2-5	TRBV6-2/TRBV6-3
TGTGCCAGCAGTTTTGGGCACCAGAGCTCCTATAATTCACCCCTCCACTTT	CASSFGHQSSYNSPLHF	NA	few	TRBJ1-6	TRBV28
TGTGCCAGCAGTGACTCGGGGTATACTGAGCAGTTCTTC	CASSDSGYTEQFF	NA	NA	TRBJ2-1	TRBV6-4
TGTGCCAGCAGCCCGGGGAGGAGCGCCTACGAGCAGTACTTC	CASSPGRSAYEQYF	NA	NA	TRBJ2-7	TRBV11-3
TGTGCCAGCAGATGGCGGTCCCGATACAATGAGCAGTTCTTC	CASRWRSRYNEQFF	NA	NA	TRBJ2-1	TRBV27
TGTGCCAGCAGCCCCGCAGACAGGAGCCAAGAGACCCAGTACTTC	CASSPADRSQETQYF	NA	few	TRBJ2-5	TRBV7-2
TGTGCCAGCAGCGTAGATCGGGGATCAGGCACTGAAGCTTTCTTT	CASSVDRGSGTEAFF	NA	NA	TRBJ1-1	TRBV9
TGTGCCAGCAGCTTAGCGTTGGGGACACGAATATACGAGCAGTACTTC	CASSLALGTRIYEQYF	NA	NA	TRBJ2-7	TRBV7-9
TGTGCCAGCAGGAGGGAAGGGAACACTGAAGCTTTCTTT	CASRREGNTEAFF	NA	few	TRBJ1-1	TRBV2
TGTGCCAGCAAGACTGTCTCCGGATATGGCTACACCTTC	CASKTVSGYGYTF	NA	NA	TRBJ1-2	TRBV27
TGTGCCAGCAGTGAAGTCGGGCGGACTAACTATGGCTACACCTTC	CASSEVGRTNYGYTF	NA	few	TRBJ1-2	TRBV6-1
TGTGCCAGCAGCTATGGTCCAGATAGCACAGATACGCAGTATTTT	CASSYGPDSTDTQYF	NA	few	TRBJ2-3	TRBV4-2
TGTGCCAGCAATACCCGGGACAGGGGGTACAATGAGCAGTTCTTC	CASNTRDRGYNEQFF	TRBD1	NA	TRBJ2-1	TRBV27
TGTGCCATCAGTGACAATGGCTACACCTTC	CAISDNGYTF	NA	NA	TRBJ1-2	TRBV10-3
TGCGCCAGCCGCGCTAGCGGGGGGGTTAGCTCCTACAATGAGCAGTTCTTC	CASRASGGVSSYNEQFF	TRBD2	NA	TRBJ2-1	TRBV5-1
TGCGCCAGCAGCTCGGACGGAGACTACGAGCAGTACTTC	CASSSDGDYEQYF	NA	many	TRBJ2-7	TRBV5-1
TGCAGTACCCGGCAGGATAATGAAAAACTGTTTTTT	CSTRQDNEKLFF	NA	NA	TRBJ1-4	TRBV20-1
TGCGCCAGCAGCCCCAGCTGGGACAGGGATTATGCCAAAAACATTCAGTACTTC	CASSPSWDRDYAKNIQYF	TRBD1	NA	TRBJ2-4	TRBV5-1
TGTGCCAGCAGCGTAGCAGTCGCAGATACGCAGTATTTT	CASSVAVADTQYF	NA	NA	TRBJ2-3	TRBV9
TGCAGTGCTAGGATGGGGATAGGGTTGGAGACCCAGTACTTC	CSARMGIGLETQYF	NA	few	TRBJ2-5	TRBV20-1
TGTGCCAGCAGCTTGAGAGGGGTGCGGAGTAGCAATCAGCCCCAGCATTTT	CASSLRGVRSSNQPQHF	NA	NA	TRBJ1-5	TRBV5-6
TGTGCCAGCAGTTTAGCGCCTAGCGGGGCCCTGCCAGATACGCAGTATTTT	CASSLAPSGALPDTQYF	TRBD2	NA	TRBJ2-3	TRBV12-3/TRBV12-4
TGTGCCAGCATCCACGGGGGAAGAGCTGAAGCTTTCTTT	CASIHGGRAEAFF	NA	NA	TRBJ1-1	TRBV6-2/TRBV6-3
TGCGCCAGCAGCTTGGTGGCTAGCGGGTCCAGTGAGCAGTTCTTC	CASSLVASGSSEQFF	TRBD2	few	TRBJ2-1	TRBV5-1
TGTGCCAGCAGTCCACGGGACAGACCGGAGGAGGAGCAGTTCTTC	CASSPRDRPEEEQFF	TRBD1	few	TRBJ2-1	TRBV27
TGTGCCAGCAGTTACTCGATTGAGGCCGGGGACTACGAGCAGTACTTC	CASSYSIEAGDYEQYF	NA	few	TRBJ2-7	TRBV6-5
TGCGCCAGCAGCTTGGGGGGGCAGAATTGTGGCTACACCTTC	CASSLGGQNCGYTF	NA	once	TRBJ1-2	TRBV5-1
TGCAGTGCTAGAGATGGGGGACAGGGATCTCTAAGGCCCCAGTACTTC	CSARDGGQGSLRPQYF	TRBD1	NA	TRBJ2-5	TRBV20-1
TGTGCCAGCACTAACCGGGACAGGGGGTACGAGCAGTACTTC	CASTNRDRGYEQYF	TRBD1	NA	TRBJ2-7	TRBV28